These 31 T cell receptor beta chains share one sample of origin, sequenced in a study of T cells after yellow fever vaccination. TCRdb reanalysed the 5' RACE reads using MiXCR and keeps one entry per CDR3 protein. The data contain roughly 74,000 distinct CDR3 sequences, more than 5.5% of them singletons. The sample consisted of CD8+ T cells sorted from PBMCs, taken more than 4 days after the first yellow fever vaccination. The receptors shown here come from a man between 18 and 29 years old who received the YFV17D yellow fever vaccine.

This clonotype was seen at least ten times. CDR3 DNA: TGCGCCAGCAGCCAATATAAGACGAACACCGGGGAGCTGTTTTTT. As protein: CASSQYKTNTGELFF. The rearrangement uses TRBV4-3 and TRBJ2-2; D unclear. This CDR3 is built from 15 residues. Germline-derived CDR1 and CDR2 are LGHNA and YSLEER. Trimming took off 2 bases at V and 0 bases at J, with 7 bases between the two ends.

The CDR3 sequence: CASSDSGSRTDTQYF. The DNA of the CDR3 is TGTGCCAGCAGCGATAGTGGCAGCCGCACAGATACGCAGTATTTT. The chain recombines TRBV9 with TRBJ2-3; the D is unclear. The germline CDR1 and CDR2 sequences are SGDLS and YYNGEE. The CDR3 consists of 15 residues. With 3 bases removed from V and 1 base from J, the gap between germline ends came to 12 bases.

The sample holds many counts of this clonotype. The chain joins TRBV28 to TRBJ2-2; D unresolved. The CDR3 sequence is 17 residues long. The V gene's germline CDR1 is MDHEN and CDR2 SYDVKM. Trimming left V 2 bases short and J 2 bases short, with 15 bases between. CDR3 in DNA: TGTGCCAGCAGTTTAGACCTAGAGCAGATAAACACCGGGGAGCTGTTTTTT. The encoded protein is CASSLDLEQINTGELFF.

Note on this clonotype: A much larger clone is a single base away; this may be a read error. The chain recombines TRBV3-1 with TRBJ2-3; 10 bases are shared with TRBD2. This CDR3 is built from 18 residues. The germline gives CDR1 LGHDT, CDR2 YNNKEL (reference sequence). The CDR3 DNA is TGTGCCAGCATCCAAGGGCTAGCGGGGGCCTCTAGCACAGATACGCAGTATTTT. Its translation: CASIQGLAGASSTDTQYF.

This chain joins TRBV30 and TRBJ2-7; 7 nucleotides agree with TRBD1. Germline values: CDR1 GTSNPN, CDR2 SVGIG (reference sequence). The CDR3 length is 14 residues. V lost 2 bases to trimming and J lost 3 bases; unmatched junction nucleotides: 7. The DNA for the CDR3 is TGTGCCTGGAGTCCCCAGGGGGTGGACTACGAGCAGTACTTC. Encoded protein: CAWSPQGVDYEQYF.

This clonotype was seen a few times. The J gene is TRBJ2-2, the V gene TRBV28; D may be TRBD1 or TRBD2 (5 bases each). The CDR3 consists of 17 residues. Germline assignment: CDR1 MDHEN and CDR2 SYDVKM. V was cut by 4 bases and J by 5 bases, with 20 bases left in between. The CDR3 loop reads CASSSVTARGRTGELFF. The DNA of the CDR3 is TGTGCCAGCAGTTCCGTTACGGCGAGGGGCCGGACCGGGGAGCTGTTTTTT.

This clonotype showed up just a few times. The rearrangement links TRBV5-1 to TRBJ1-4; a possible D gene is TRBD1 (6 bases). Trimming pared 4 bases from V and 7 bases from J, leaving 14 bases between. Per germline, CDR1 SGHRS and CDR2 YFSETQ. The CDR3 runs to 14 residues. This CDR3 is CASSPQGWGEKLFF. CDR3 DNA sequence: TGCGCCAGCAGCCCCCAGGGGTGGGGTGAAAAACTGTTTTTT.

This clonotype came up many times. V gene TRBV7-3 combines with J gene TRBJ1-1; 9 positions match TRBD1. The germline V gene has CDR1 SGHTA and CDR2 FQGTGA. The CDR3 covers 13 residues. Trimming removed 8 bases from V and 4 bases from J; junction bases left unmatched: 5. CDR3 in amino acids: CASGTGIGTEAFF. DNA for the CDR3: TGTGCCAGCGGGACAGGGATAGGCACTGAAGCTTTCTTT.

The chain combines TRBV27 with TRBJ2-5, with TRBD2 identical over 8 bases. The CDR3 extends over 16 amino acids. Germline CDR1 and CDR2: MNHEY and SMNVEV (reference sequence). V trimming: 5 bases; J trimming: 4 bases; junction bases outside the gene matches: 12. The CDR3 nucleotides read TGTGCCAGCAGTGTCGCTCCCGGGGGGGGGCGAGAGACCCAGTACTTC. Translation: CASSVAPGGGRETQYF.

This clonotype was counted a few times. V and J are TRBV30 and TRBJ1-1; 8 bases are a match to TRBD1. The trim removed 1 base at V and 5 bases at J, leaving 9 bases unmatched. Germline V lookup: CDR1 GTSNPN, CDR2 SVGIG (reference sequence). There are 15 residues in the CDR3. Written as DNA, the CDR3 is TGTGCCTGGAGTGGAGGACAGGGTGTCCGTACTGAAGCTTTCTTT. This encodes CAWSGGQGVRTEAFF.

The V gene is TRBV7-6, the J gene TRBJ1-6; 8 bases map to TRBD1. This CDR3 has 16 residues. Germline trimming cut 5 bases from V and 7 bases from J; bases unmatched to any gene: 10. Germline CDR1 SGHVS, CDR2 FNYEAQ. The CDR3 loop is CASSDRQGRWNSPLHF. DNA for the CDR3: TGTGCCAGCAGCGATCGACAGGGGAGGTGGAATTCACCCCTCCACTTT.

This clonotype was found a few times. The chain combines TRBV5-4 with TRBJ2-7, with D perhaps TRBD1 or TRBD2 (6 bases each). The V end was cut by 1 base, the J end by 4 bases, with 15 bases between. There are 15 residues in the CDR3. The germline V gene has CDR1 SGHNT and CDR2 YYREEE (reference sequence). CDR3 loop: CASSLRGVGIYEQYF. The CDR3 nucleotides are TGTGCCAGCAGCTTGAGGGGGGTGGGGATATACGAGCAGTACTTC.

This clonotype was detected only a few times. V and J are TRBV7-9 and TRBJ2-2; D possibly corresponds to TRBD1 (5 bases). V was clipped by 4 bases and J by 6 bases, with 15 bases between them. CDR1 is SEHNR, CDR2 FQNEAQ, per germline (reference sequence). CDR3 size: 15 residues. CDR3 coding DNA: TGTGCCAGCAGCTCAGGGTTAAGTGACGCCGGGGAGCTGTTTTTT. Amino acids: CASSSGLSDAGELFF.

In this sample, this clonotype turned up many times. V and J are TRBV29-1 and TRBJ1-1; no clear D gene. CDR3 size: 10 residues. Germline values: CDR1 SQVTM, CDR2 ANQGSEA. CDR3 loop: CSVLLSGAFF. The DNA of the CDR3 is TGCAGTGTCCTACTCAGCGGAGCTTTCTTT. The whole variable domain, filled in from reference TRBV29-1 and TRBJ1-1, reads SAVISQKPSRDICQRGTSLTIQCQVDSQVTMMFWYRQQPGQSLTLIATANQGSEATYESGFVIDKFPISRPNLTFSTLTVSNMSPEDSSIYLCSVLLSGAFFGQGTRLTVV.

The chain's CDR3 is CASSSQTSGYTGELFF. The CDR3 region has the DNA TGTGCCAGCAGCTCCCAGACTAGCGGCTACACCGGGGAGCTGTTTTTT. This chain links TRBV7-8 with TRBJ2-2; 9 nucleotides match TRBD2. Germline values: CDR1 SGHVS, CDR2 FQNEAQ. The length of the CDR3 is 16 residues. V trimming: 4 bases; J trimming: 3 bases; junction bases outside the gene matches: 6. Full variable domain (outside the CDR3, taken from reference TRBV7-8 and TRBJ2-2): GAGVSQSPRYKVAKRGQDVALRCDPISGHVSLFWYQQALGQGPEFLTYFQNEAQLDKSGLPSDRFFAERPEGSVSTLKIQRTQQEDSAVYLCASSSQTSGYTGELFFGEGSRLTVL.

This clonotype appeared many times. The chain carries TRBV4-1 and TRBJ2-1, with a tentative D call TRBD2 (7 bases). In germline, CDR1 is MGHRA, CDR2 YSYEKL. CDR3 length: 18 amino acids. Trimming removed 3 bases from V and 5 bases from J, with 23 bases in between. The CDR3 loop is CASSQMGASSGGNNEQFF. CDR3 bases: TGCGCCAGCAGCCAGATGGGGGCATCTAGCGGAGGGAACAATGAGCAGTTCTTC.

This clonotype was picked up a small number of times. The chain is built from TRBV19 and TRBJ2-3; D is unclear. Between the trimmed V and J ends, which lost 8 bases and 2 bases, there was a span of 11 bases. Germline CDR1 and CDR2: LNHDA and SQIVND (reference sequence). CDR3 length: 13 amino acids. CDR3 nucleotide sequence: TGTGCCAGTTTCGAGTGGAACACAGATACGCAGTATTTT. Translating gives CASFEWNTDTQYF.

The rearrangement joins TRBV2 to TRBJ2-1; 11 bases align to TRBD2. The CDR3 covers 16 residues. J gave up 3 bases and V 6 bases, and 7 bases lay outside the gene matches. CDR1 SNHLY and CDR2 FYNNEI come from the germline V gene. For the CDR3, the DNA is TGTGCCAGCAGCCCCTCCCTAGCGGGGGGCTACAATGAGCAGTTCTTC. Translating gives CASSPSLAGGYNEQFF.

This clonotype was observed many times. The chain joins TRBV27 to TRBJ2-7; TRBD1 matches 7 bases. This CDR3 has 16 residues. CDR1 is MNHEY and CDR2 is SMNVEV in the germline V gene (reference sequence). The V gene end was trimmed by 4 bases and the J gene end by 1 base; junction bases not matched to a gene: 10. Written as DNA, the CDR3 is TGTGCCAGCAGTTCCATCACAGGGGTTTATTCCTACGAGCAGTACTTC. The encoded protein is CASSSITGVYSYEQYF.

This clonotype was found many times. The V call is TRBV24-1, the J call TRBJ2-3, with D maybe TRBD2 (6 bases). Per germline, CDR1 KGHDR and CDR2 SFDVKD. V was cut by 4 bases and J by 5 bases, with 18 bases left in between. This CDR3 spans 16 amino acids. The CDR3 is CATSEKVSGQRDTQYF. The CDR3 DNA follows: TGTGCCACCAGTGAAAAAGTAAGCGGGCAACGAGATACGCAGTATTTT.

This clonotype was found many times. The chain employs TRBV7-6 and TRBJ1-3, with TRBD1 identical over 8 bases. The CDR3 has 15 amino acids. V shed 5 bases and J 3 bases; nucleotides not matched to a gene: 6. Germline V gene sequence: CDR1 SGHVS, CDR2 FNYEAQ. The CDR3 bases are TGTGCCAGCAGCCCGAATGGACAGGGTGGAAACACCATATATTTT. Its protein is CASSPNGQGGNTIYF.

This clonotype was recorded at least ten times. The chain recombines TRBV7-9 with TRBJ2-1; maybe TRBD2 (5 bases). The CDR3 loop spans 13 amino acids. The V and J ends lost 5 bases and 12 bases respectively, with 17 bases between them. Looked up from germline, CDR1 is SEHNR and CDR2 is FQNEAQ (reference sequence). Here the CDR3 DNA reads TGTGCCAGCAGCCAGTCTCAGCGGCTAGGGCAGTTCTTC. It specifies CASSQSQRLGQFF.

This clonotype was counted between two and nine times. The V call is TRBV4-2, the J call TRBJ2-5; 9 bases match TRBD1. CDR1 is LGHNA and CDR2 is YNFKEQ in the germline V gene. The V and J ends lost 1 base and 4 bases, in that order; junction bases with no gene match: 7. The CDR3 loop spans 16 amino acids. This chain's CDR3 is CASSQVGTGRIETQYF. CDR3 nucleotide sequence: TGTGCCAGCAGCCAAGTAGGGACAGGGAGGATAGAGACCCAGTACTTC.

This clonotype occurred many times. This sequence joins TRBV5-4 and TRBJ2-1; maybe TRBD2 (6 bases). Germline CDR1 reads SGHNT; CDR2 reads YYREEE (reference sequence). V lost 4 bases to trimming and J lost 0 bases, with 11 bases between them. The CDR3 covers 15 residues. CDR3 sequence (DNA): TGTGCCAGCAGCCCGGGGGAGTTCTCCTACAATGAGCAGTTCTTC. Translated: CASSPGEFSYNEQFF.

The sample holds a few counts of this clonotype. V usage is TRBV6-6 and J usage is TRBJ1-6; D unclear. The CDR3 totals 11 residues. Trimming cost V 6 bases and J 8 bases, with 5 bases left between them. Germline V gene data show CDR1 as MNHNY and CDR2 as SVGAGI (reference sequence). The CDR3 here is CASRGDSPLHF. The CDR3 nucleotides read TGTGCCAGCAGGGGCGATTCACCCCTCCACTTT.

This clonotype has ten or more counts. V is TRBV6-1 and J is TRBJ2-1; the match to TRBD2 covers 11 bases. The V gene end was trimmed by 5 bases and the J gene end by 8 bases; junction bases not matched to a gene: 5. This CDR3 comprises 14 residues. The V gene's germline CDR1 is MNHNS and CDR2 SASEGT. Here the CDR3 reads CASSPLAGEDEQFF. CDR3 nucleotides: TGTGCCAGCAGTCCACTAGCGGGGGAGGATGAGCAGTTCTTC.

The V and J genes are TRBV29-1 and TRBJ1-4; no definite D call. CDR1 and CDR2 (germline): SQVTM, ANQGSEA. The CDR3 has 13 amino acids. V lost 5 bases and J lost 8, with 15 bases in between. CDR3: CSVRTSNKEKLFF. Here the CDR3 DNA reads TGCAGCGTTCGGACGAGTAACAAGGAAAAACTGTTTTTT.

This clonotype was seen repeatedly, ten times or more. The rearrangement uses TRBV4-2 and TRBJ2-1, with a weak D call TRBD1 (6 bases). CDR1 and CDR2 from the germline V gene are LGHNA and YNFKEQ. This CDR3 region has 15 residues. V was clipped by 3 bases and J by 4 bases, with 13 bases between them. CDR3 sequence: CASSQGQVPYNEQFF. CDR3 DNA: TGTGCCAGCAGCCAGGGACAAGTTCCTTACAATGAGCAGTTCTTC.

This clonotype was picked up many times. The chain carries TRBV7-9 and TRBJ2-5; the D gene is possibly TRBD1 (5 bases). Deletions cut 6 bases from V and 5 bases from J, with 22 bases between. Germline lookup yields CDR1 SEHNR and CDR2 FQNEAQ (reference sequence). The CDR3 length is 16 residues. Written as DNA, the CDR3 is TGTGCCAGCAGTTTAAGCATTACAGGATGGGATGAGACCCAGTACTTC. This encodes CASSLSITGWDETQYF. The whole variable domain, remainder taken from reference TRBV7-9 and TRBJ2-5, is DTGVSQNPRHKITKRGQNVTFRCDPISEHNRLYWYRQTLGQGPEFLTYFQNEAQLEKSRLLSDRFSAERPKGSFSTLEIQRTEQGDSAMYLCASSLSITGWDETQYFGPGTRLLVL.

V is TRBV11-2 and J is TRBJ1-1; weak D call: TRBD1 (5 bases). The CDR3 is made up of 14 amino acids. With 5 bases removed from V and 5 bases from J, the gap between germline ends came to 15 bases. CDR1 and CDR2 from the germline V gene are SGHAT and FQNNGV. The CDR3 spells CASSLGRGGTEAFF. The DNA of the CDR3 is TGTGCCAGCAGCCTGGGACGGGGAGGGACTGAAGCTTTCTTT.

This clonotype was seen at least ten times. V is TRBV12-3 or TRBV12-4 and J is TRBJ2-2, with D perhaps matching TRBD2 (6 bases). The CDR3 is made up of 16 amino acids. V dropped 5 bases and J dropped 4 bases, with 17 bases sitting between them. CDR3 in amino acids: CASSPREGGITGELFF. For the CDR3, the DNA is TGTGCCAGCAGTCCCAGAGAGGGCGGGATCACCGGGGAGCTGTTTTTT.